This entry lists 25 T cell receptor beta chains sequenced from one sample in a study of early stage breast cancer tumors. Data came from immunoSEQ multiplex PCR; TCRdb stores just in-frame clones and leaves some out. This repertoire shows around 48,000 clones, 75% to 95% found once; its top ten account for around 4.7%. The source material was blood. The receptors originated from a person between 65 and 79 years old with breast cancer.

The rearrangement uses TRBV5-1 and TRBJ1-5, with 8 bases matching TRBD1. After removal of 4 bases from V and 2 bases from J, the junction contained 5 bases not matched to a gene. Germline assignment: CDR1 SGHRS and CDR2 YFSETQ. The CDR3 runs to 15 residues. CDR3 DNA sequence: TGCGCCAGCAGCGCCGGACAGGGACGCAATCAGCCCCAGCATTTT. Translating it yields CASSAGQGRNQPQHF.

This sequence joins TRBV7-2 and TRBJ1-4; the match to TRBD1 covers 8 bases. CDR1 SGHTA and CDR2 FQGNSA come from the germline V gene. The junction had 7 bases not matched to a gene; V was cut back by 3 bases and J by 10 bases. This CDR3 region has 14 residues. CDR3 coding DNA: TGTGCCAGCAGCTTTCAGGGGGCGGGCGGAAAACTGTTTTTT. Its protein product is CASSFQGAGGKLFF.

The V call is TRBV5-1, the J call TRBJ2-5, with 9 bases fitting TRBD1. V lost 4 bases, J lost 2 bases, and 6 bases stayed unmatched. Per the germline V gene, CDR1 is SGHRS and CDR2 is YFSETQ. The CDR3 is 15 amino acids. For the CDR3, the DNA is TGCGCCAGCAGCACCGGGACAGGGTCACAAGAGACCCAGTACTTC. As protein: CASSTGTGSQETQYF. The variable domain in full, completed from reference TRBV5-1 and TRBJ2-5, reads KAGVTQTPRYLIKTRGQQVTLSCSPISGHRSVSWYQQTPGQGLQFLFEYFSETQRNKGNFPGRFSGRQFSNSRSEMNVSTLELGDSALYLCASSTGTGSQETQYFGPGTRLLVL.

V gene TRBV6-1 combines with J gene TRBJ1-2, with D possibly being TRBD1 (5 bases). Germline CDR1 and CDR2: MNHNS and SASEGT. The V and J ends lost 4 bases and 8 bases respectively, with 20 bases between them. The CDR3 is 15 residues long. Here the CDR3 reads CASSASWGVGKGYTF. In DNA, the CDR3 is TGTGCCAGCAGTGCCTCCTGGGGGGTGGGCAAAGGCTACACCTTC.

The CDR3, as DNA: TGCGCCAGCAGTGAGTCGTCGTACGAGCAGTACTTC. This translates into CASSESSYEQYF. The chain has TRBV10-1 and TRBJ2-7; D ambiguous. Per the germline V gene, CDR1 is WNHNN and CDR2 is SYGVQD (reference sequence). Trimming shortened V by 0 bases and J by 4 bases, and 4 bases separated the two germline ends. The CDR3 length is 12 residues.

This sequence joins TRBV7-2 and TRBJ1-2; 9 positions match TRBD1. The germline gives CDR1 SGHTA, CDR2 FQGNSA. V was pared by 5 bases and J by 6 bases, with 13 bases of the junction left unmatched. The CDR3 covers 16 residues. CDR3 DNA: TGTGCCAGCAGCCTTTCCGGCACAGGGGGCATCGATGGCTACACCTTC. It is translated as CASSLSGTGGIDGYTF.

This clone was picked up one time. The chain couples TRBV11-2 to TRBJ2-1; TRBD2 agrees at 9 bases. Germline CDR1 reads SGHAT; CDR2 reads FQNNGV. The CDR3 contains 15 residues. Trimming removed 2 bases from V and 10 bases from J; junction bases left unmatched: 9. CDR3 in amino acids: CASSLMAGGPWEQFF. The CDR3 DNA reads TGTGCCAGCAGCTTAATGGCGGGGGGGCCGTGGGAGCAGTTCTTC.

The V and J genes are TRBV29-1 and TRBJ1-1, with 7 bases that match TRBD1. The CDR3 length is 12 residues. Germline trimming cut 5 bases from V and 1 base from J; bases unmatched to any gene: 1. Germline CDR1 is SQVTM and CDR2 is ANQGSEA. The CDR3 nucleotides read TGCAGCGTTAACAGGGGGAACACTGAAGCTTTCTTT. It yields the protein CSVNRGNTEAFF.

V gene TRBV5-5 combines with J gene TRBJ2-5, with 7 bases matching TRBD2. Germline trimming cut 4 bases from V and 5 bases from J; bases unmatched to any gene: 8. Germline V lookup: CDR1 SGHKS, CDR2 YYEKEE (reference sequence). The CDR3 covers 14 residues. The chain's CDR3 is CASSAVTSLETQYF. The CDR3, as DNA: TGTGCCAGCAGCGCGGTGACTAGCCTGGAGACCCAGTACTTC.

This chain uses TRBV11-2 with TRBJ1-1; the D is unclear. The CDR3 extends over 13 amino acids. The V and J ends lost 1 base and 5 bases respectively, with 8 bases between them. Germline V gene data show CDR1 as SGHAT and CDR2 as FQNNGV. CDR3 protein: CASSLGFATEAFF. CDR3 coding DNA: TGTGCCAGCAGCTTAGGGTTTGCGACTGAAGCTTTCTTT.

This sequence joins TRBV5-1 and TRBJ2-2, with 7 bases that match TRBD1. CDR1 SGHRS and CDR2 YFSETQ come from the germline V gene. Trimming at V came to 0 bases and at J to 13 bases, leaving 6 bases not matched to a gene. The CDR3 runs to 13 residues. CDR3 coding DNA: TGCGCCAGCAGCTTGGCAGGGACAGTCGGGCTGTTTTTT. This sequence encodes CASSLAGTVGLFF.

CDR3 sequence: CASSVWTSEGLDTQYF. DNA for the CDR3: TGTGCCAGCAGCGTATGGACTAGCGAGGGTCTCGATACGCAGTATTTT. The chain recombines TRBV9 with TRBJ2-3; 9 bases align to TRBD2. The CDR3 totals 16 residues. V lost 1 base to trimming and J lost 6 bases; unmatched junction nucleotides: 9. The germline gives CDR1 SGDLS, CDR2 YYNGEE.

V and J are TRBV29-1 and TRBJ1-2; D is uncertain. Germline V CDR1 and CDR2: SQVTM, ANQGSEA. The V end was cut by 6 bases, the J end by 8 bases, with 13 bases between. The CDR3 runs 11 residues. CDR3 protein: CSVAGLEGYTF. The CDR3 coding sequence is TGCAGCGTGGCCGGGTTGGAGGGCTACACCTTC.

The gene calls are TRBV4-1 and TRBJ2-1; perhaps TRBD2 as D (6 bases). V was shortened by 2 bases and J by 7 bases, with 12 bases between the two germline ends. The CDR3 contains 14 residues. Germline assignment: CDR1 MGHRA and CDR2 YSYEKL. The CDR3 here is CASSQNWAGNEQFF. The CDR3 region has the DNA TGCGCCAGCAGCCAAAACTGGGCGGGGAATGAGCAGTTCTTC.

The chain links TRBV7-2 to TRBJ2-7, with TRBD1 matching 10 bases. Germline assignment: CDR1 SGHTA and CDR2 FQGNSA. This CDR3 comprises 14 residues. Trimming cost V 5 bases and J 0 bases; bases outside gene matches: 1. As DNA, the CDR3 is TGTGCCAGCAGCCGGGACAGGGGCTCCTACGAGCAGTACTTC. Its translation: CASSRDRGSYEQYF. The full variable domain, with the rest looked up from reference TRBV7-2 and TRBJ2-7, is GAGVSQSPSNKVTEKGKDVELRCDPISGHTALYWYRQSLGQGLEFLIYFQGNSAPDKSGLPSDRFSAERTGGSVSTLTIQRTQQEDSAVYLCASSRDRGSYEQYFGPGTRLTVT.

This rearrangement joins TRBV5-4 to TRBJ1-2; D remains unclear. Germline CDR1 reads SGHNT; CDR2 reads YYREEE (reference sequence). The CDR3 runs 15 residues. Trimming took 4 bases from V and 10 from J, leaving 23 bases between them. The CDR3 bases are TGTGCCAGCAGCCAAGCGACCGGGGTAGAAAGGGTCTACACCTTC. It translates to CASSQATGVERVYTF.

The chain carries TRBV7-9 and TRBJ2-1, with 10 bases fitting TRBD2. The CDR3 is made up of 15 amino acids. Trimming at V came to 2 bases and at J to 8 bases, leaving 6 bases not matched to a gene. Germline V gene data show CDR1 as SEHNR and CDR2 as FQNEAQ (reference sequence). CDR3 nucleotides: TGTGCCAGCAGCTTACGAGGCCTAGCGGGAGATGAGCAGTTCTTC. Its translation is CASSLRGLAGDEQFF.

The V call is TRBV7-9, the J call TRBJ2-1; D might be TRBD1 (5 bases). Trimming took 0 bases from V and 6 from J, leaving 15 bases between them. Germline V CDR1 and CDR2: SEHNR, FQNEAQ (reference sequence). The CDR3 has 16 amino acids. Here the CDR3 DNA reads TGTGCCAGCAGCTTAGCGGCAGGGTGGCCTCGCAATGAGCAGTTCTTC. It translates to CASSLAAGWPRNEQFF.

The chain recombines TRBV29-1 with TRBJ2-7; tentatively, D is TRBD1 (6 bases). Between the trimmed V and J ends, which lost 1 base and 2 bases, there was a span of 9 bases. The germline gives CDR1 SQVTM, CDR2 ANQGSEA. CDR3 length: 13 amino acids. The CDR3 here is CSVEGDRPYEQYF. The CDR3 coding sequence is TGCAGCGTTGAAGGAGACAGGCCCTACGAGCAGTACTTC.

For the CDR3, the DNA is TGTGCCAGTAGTATAAAGACAGGAAGCTTTAGCAATCAGCCCCAGCATTTT. Translation: CASSIKTGSFSNQPQHF. This chain connects TRBV19 to TRBJ1-5; D may be TRBD1 (6 bases). Germline loops: CDR1 LNHDA, CDR2 SQIVND (reference sequence). V shed 2 bases and J shed 0 bases, with 14 bases lying between them. CDR3 length equals 17 residues.

This chain's CDR3 is CAGRTGNQETQYF. DNA of the CDR3: TGTGCCGGACGGACAGGGAACCAAGAGACCCAGTACTTC. The rearrangement uses TRBV2 and TRBJ2-5, with TRBD1 matching over 8 bases. V shed 11 bases and J 0 bases; nucleotides not matched to a gene: 5. CDR1 SNHLY and CDR2 FYNNEI come from the germline V gene. The CDR3 loop spans 13 amino acids.

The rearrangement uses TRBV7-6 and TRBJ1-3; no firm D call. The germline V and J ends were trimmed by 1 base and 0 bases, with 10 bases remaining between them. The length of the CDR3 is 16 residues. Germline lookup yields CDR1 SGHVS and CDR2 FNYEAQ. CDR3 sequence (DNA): TGTGCCAGCAGCTTAGGTCTCGTGAGCTCTGGAAACACCATATATTTT. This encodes CASSLGLVSSGNTIYF.

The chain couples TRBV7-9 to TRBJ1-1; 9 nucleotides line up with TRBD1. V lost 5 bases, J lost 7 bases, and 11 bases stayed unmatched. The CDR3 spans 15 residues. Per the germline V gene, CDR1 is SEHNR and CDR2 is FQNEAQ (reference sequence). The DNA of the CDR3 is TGTGCCAGCAGCCCGGGACAGGGATCTGTTGATGAAGCTTTCTTT. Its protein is CASSPGQGSVDEAFF.

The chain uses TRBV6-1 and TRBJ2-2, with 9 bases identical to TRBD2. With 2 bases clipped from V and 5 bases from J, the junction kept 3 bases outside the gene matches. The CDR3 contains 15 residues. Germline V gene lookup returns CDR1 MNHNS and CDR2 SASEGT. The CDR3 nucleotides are TGTGCCAGCAGTGAACTAGCGGGGCGGACCGGGGAGCTGTTTTTT. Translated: CASSELAGRTGELFF.

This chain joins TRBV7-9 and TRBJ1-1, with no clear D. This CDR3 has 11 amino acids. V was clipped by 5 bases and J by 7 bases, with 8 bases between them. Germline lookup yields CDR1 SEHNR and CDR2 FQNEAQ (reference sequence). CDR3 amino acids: CASSPGYEAFF. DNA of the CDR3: TGTGCCAGCAGCCCAGGATATGAAGCTTTCTTT.